The clone carrying this T cell receptor beta chain was detected once. The assay was immunoSEQ multiplex PCR, and TCRdb's table has in-frame clones only and misses some. There are approximately 200,000 clones in the sample; around 90% occur only once, and less than 1.5% lies in the top ten. This sample was taken from a study of blood T cell repertoires in COVID-19. The CDR3 loop spans 13 amino acids. Trimming shortened V by 2 bases and J by 9 bases, and 11 bases separated the two germline ends. Per germline, CDR1 MRHNA and CDR2 SNTAGT. The rearrangement links TRBV6-4 to TRBJ2-1; possible D gene TRBD2, 5 bases. The receptor was derived from a man aged 25-40 years who had recovered from COVID-19. The sequenced material came from PBMCs or T cells enriched from blood (not recorded which). The chain's CDR3 is CASSDEGRGEQFF. In nucleotides, the CDR3 is TGTGCCAGCAGTGACGAGGGCCGAGGTGAGCAGTTCTTC.